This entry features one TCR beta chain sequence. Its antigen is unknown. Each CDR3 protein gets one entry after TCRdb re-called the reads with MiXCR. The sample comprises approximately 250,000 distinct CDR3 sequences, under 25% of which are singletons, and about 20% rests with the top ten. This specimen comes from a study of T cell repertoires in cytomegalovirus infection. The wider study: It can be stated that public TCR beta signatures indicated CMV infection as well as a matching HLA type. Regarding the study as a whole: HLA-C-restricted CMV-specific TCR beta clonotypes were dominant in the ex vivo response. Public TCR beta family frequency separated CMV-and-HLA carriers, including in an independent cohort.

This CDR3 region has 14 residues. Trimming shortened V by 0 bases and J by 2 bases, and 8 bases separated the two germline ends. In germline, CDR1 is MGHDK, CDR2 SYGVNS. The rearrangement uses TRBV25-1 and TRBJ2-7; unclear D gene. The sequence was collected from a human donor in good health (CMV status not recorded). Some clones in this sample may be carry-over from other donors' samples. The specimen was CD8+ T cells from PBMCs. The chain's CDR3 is CASSEYENPYEQYF. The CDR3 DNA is TGTGCCAGCAGTGAATATGAGAACCCCTACGAGCAGTACTTC.